The rows below give T cell receptor beta chains drawn from one sample of a study of shared clonotypes between healthy human individuals. Clones were sequenced by immunoSEQ multiplex PCR, and TCRdb holds only the in-frame ones, with some missing. The sample lists about 1 million clones; approximately 72% were seen once. Sequencing was carried out using memory CD4+ T cells sorted from blood. The receptor set was obtained from a man aged 18 to 29 in good health. The CDR3 runs from the conserved cysteine through the conserved F or W. A D gene is named only where the DNA matches it firmly. Clone size is given for some rows only: seen once, a few or many times, or a class if the clone is expanded.

J gene | clone size | V gene | D gene | CDR3 protein | CDR3 DNA
TRBJ2-2 | - | TRBV9 | - | CASSVGAGPNTGELFF | TGTGCCAGCAGCGTAGGGGCCGGCCCGAACACCGGGGAGCTGTTTTTT
TRBJ2-5 | - | TRBV5-4 | - | CASSLDGTLGTQYF | TGTGCCAGCAGCTTGGATGGAACCCTAGGGACCCAGTACTTC
TRBJ2-1 | - | TRBV15 | TRBD1 | CATSTRTGRNEQFF | TGTGCCACCAGCACACGGACAGGGCGCAATGAGCAGTTCTTC
TRBJ2-3 | many | TRBV29-1 | - | CSVELYSARTDTQYF | TGCAGCGTTGAACTATACAGCGCCCGCACAGATACGCAGTATTTT
TRBJ2-5 | - | TRBV15 | TRBD1 | CATSRGQGGTQYF | TGTGCCACCAGCAGAGGACAGGGGGGGACCCAGTACTTC
TRBJ1-6 | - | TRBV18 | TRBD1 | CASSPSDRGTNNSPLHF | TGTGCCAGCTCACCATCGGACAGGGGAACCAATAATTCACCCCTCCACTTT
TRBJ2-7 | - | TRBV7-2 | - | CASSLEVREQYF | TGTGCCAGCAGCTTAGAGGTCCGCGAGCAGTACTTC
TRBJ2-3 | many | TRBV5-1 | - | CASGGASSTDTQYF | TGCGCCAGCGGTGGGGCATCTAGCACAGATACGCAGTATTTT
TRBJ1-2 | - | TRBV6-5 | TRBD1 | CASRDRDRGVYGYTF | TGTGCCAGCAGGGACCGGGACAGGGGGGTTTATGGCTACACCTTC
TRBJ1-6 | - | TRBV19 | - | CASSTPPQGGAPLHF | TGTGCCAGTAGTACCCCGCCCCAGGGAGGGGCACCCCTCCACTTT
TRBJ2-2 | - | TRBV5-1 | - | CASSPTGTSGELFF | TGCGCCAGCAGCCCCACCGGGACCAGCGGGGAGCTGTTTTTT
TRBJ2-7 | - | TRBV6-5 | TRBD1 | CATRDRGPYEQYF | TGTGCCACAAGGGACAGGGGTCCCTACGAGCAGTACTTC
TRBJ1-2 | - | TRBV19 | - | CASSTVPYGYTF | TGTGCCAGTAGTACCGTCCCTTATGGCTACACCTTC
TRBJ2-2 | - | TRBV4-1 | TRBD2 | CASSLGTSGGAVGELFF | TGCGCCAGCAGCCTCGGGACTAGCGGGGGGGCAGTCGGGGAGCTGTTTTTT
TRBJ2-7 | - | TRBV6-1 | - | CASSRVGGTYEQYF | TGTGCCAGCAGCCGGGTGGGCGGAACCTACGAGCAGTACTTC
TRBJ1-6 | - | TRBV18 | - | CASSPIRLYNSPLHF | TGTGCCAGCTCACCAATTCGACTATATAATTCACCCCTCCACTTT
TRBJ1-6 | - | TRBV5-6 | - | CASSLTAGERSPLHF | TGTGCCAGCAGCTTGACTGCGGGAGAACGTTCACCCCTCCACTTT
TRBJ1-1 | many | TRBV7-9 | - | CASNELQGKAFF | TGTGCCAGCAACGAGTTACAGGGTAAAGCTTTCTTT
TRBJ1-4 | - | TRBV25-1 | TRBD1 | CASSGQGSEKLFF | TGTGCCAGCAGTGGACAGGGTAGTGAAAAACTGTTTTTT
TRBJ2-7 | - | TRBV2 | TRBD2 | CASKFVRSGGEQYF | TGTGCCAGCAAATTCGTACGTTCGGGAGGGGAGCAGTACTTC
TRBJ2-7 | once | TRBV5-1 | TRBD2 | CASSLGGTSAYEQYF | TGCGCCAGCAGCTTGGGGGGGACTAGCGCCTACGAGCAGTACTTC
TRBJ1-5 | - | TRBV7-9 | - | CASSWAENQPQHF | TGTGCCAGCAGCTGGGCCGAGAATCAGCCCCAGCATTTT
TRBJ1-3 | - | TRBV7-9 | - | CASSPVGEGNTIYF | TGTGCCAGCAGCCCCGTCGGGGAAGGAAACACCATATATTTT
TRBJ2-5 | few | TRBV7-2 | - | CASSLAWHEETQYF | TGTGCCAGCAGTCTAGCTTGGCATGAAGAGACCCAGTACTTC
TRBJ1-6 | few | TRBV10-2 | - | CASRGMVDSPLHF | TGCGCCAGCAGGGGGATGGTGGACTCACCCCTCCACTTT
TRBJ1-6 | few | TRBV5-1 | - | CASSLGHENSPLHF | TGCGCCAGCAGCTTGGGACATGAAAATTCACCCCTCCACTTT
TRBJ2-7 | - | TRBV27 | TRBD2 | CASSSRLAGTAYF | TGTGCCAGCAGTTCCCGACTAGCGGGGACCGCTTACTTC
TRBJ1-5 | - | TRBV2 | - | CASSRTDAQPQHF | TGTGCCAGCAGTAGGACAGACGCCCAGCCCCAGCATTTT
TRBJ2-5 | - | TRBV7-8 | - | CASSPRGETQYF | TGTGCCAGCAGCCCAAGAGGAGAGACCCAGTACTTC
TRBJ1-3 | - | TRBV5-5 | - | CASSDLRGSVTGNTIYF | TGTGCCAGCAGCGATCTGCGAGGGAGTGTAACTGGAAACACCATATATTTT
TRBJ2-2 | few | TRBV9 | TRBD2 | CASGTSPGDGELFF | TGTGCCAGCGGGACTAGCCCGGGGGACGGGGAGCTGTTTTTT
TRBJ2-7 | once | TRBV5-1 | - | CASSLEEGHYEQYF | TGCGCCAGCAGCTTGGAGGAGGGCCACTACGAGCAGTACTTC
TRBJ2-3 | - | TRBV30 | - | CAGDSSSTDTQYF | TGTGCCGGGGACTCTTCTAGCACAGATACGCAGTATTTT
TRBJ2-7 | few | TRBV11-2 | - | CASSLGRYEQYF | TGTGCCAGCAGCTTAGGACGATACGAGCAGTACTTC
TRBJ2-3 | - | TRBV14 | - | CASSQDPAGWVTDTQYF | TGTGCCAGCAGCCAAGACCCCGCGGGGTGGGTCACAGATACGCAGTATTTT
TRBJ1-4 | - | TRBV5-6 | - | CASSRGPEKLFF | TGTGCCAGCAGCCGTGGCCCTGAAAAACTGTTTTTT
TRBJ1-2 | - | TRBV2 | TRBD1 | CASTGQGGYGYTF | TGTGCCAGTACGGGACAGGGGGGTTATGGCTACACCTTC
TRBJ2-2 | - | TRBV6-6 | - | CASGAFRGTNTGELFF | TGTGCCAGCGGAGCTTTCAGGGGAACCAACACCGGGGAGCTGTTTTTT
TRBJ2-2 | once | TRBV11-2 | - | CASSSQAGELFF | TGTGCCAGCAGCTCCCAGGCCGGGGAGCTGTTTTTT
TRBJ2-7 | once | TRBV14 | - | CASSRTTDSVSYEQYF | TGTGCCAGCAGCCGAACTACGGACTCCGTCTCGTACGAGCAGTACTTC
TRBJ1-4 | - | TRBV7-9 | - | CASSLLTDNEKLFF | TGTGCCAGCAGCTTGTTAACGGACAATGAAAAACTGTTTTTT
TRBJ2-1 | once | TRBV6-1 | TRBD1 | CASRAPPTGYNEQFF | TGTGCCAGCAGGGCCCCTCCGACAGGGTACAATGAGCAGTTCTTC
TRBJ2-1 | - | TRBV15 | - | CATSSLLDEQFF | TGTGCCACCAGCAGCTTACTAGATGAGCAGTTCTTC
TRBJ2-7 | - | TRBV10-2 | - | CASSVFLDRAPYEQYF | TGCGCCAGCAGTGTTTTCCTGGACAGAGCACCATACGAGCAGTACTTC
TRBJ2-7 | once | TRBV18 | TRBD2 | CASSLSGGPYEQYF | TGTGCCAGCTCACTCAGCGGGGGACCCTACGAGCAGTACTTC
TRBJ1-2 | - | TRBV7-2 | - | CASSMDGLNYGYTF | TGTGCCAGCAGCATGGACGGACTTAACTATGGCTACACCTTC
TRBJ2-1 | - | TRBV28 | TRBD1 | CASSRAGGPYNEQFF | TGTGCCAGCAGTCGGGCAGGGGGCCCCTACAATGAGCAGTTCTTC
TRBJ1-4 | - | TRBV19 | TRBD1 | CASSSGTGNEKLFF | TGTGCCAGTAGTTCCGGGACAGGGAATGAAAAACTGTTTTTT
TRBJ2-1 | - | TRBV30 | TRBD1 | CAWSLWDRGVNEQFF | TGTGCCTGGAGTCTCTGGGACAGGGGCGTCAATGAGCAGTTCTTC
TRBJ2-2 | - | TRBV28 | - | CASSPPSGNTGELFF | TGTGCCAGCAGTCCCCCCTCAGGGAACACCGGGGAGCTGTTTTTT
TRBJ2-5 | - | TRBV28 | - | CASSLQRQEQYF | TGTGCCAGCAGTTTACAGCGACAGGAGCAGTACTTC
TRBJ2-5 | - | TRBV7-2 | - | CASSPRSGETQYF | TGTGCCAGCAGCCCCCGATCGGGGGAGACCCAGTACTTC
TRBJ2-3 | - | TRBV11-2 | TRBD1 | CASSLQGASTDTQYF | TGTGCCAGCAGCCTACAGGGGGCTAGCACAGATACGCAGTATTTT